Reported below is one TCR beta chain. The CDR3 has 15 amino acids. Germline assignment: CDR1 SGHAT and CDR2 FQNNGV. V was trimmed by 1 base and J by 7 bases, leaving 14 bases between them. The record originates from a study of blood T cell repertoires in COVID-19. As for the study in general: Spain, Italy and the United States supplied samples that represented acute and convalescent COVID-19.

The repertoire was sequenced with immunoSEQ multiplex PCR; TCRdb's copy has only in-frame clones and lacks some. The repertoire has 150,000 to 200,000 clones, approximately 80% of them found once; the top ten carry around a fifth. Sequenced material: peripheral blood. This TCR was recovered from a woman over 75 with acute or convalescent COVID-19. The rearrangement uses TRBV11-2 and TRBJ1-5; tentative D call: TRBD1 (5 bases). The CDR3 protein is CASSLGSGIDQPQHF. CDR3 nucleotides: TGTGCCAGCAGCTTAGGGTCAGGGATCGACCAGCCCCAGCATTTT.